The rows below give T cell receptor beta chains drawn from one sample of a study of cytotoxic CD8 clonotypes in ibrutinib-treated CLL. Clones were read by immunoSEQ multiplex PCR, and TCRdb kept only the in-frame ones, dropping some. The table shows 130,000 to 150,000 clones, with around 90% occurring only once. Sample: PBMCs, taken after 12 months of ibrutinib treatment. These receptors were collected from a human donor with chronic lymphocytic leukemia. CDR3s include the opening cysteine and the closing phenylalanine or tryptophan. Each record gives: clone size, D gene, V gene, J gene, CDR3 protein, CDR3 DNA. A D gene is named only where the DNA matches it firmly. Not every row has a clone size; where given, it reads once, few, many or a size class.

abundance: .; d_gene: .; v_gene: TRBV10-2; j_gene: TRBJ1-2; CDR3aa: CASSAGGREGYTF; CDR3nt: TGCGCCAGCAGCGCGGGGGGAAGGGAAGGCTACACCTTC
abundance: .; d_gene: TRBD2; v_gene: TRBV9; j_gene: TRBJ2-3; CDR3aa: CASSVATDGGSMDTQYF; CDR3nt: TGTGCCAGCAGCGTAGCTACTGATGGCGGGAGTATGGATACGCAGTATTTT
abundance: .; d_gene: TRBD2; v_gene: TRBV15; j_gene: TRBJ2-2; CDR3aa: CAVTGTSGTTGELFF; CDR3nt: TGTGCCGTTACCGGGACTAGCGGGACCACCGGGGAGCTGTTTTTT
abundance: .; d_gene: TRBD1; v_gene: TRBV28; j_gene: TRBJ1-2; CDR3aa: CASSTGQAITYGYTF; CDR3nt: TGTGCCAGCAGTACGGGACAGGCGATTACCTATGGCTACACCTTC
abundance: .; d_gene: .; v_gene: TRBV4-3; j_gene: TRBJ2-2; CDR3aa: CASSHSLGVGTGELFF; CDR3nt: TGCGCCAGCAGCCATTCATTGGGAGTTGGCACCGGGGAGCTGTTTTTT
abundance: .; d_gene: .; v_gene: TRBV5-1; j_gene: TRBJ2-7; CDR3aa: CASSSMSSSYEQYF; CDR3nt: TGCGCCAGCAGCTCAATGTCGAGCTCCTACGAGCAGTACTTC
abundance: .; d_gene: TRBD2; v_gene: TRBV28; j_gene: TRBJ2-5; CDR3aa: CASQVAGGSWWETQYF; CDR3nt: TGTGCCAGTCAGGTAGCGGGAGGGTCGTGGTGGGAGACCCAGTACTTC
abundance: many; d_gene: TRBD2; v_gene: TRBV7-9; j_gene: TRBJ2-7; CDR3aa: CASSPTSGEQYF; CDR3nt: TGTGCCAGCAGCCCGACTAGCGGCGAGCAGTACTTC
abundance: .; d_gene: .; v_gene: TRBV9; j_gene: TRBJ1-1; CDR3aa: CASSVVGGAAFF; CDR3nt: TGTGCCAGCAGCGTAGTGGGGGGCGCGGCTTTCTTT
abundance: .; d_gene: .; v_gene: TRBV4-2; j_gene: TRBJ2-5; CDR3aa: CASSQVAGRETQYF; CDR3nt: TGTGCCAGCAGCCAAGTTGCCGGGAGAGAGACCCAGTACTTC
abundance: .; d_gene: TRBD1; v_gene: TRBV7-3; j_gene: TRBJ2-3; CDR3aa: CASSLTPRGFTDTQYF; CDR3nt: TGTGCCAGCAGCTTAACTCCCAGGGGGTTCACAGATACGCAGTATTTT
abundance: .; d_gene: TRBD1; v_gene: TRBV4-1; j_gene: TRBJ2-1; CDR3aa: CASSRDSGSYNEQFF; CDR3nt: TGCGCCAGCAGCCGGGACAGCGGCTCCTACAATGAGCAGTTCTTC
abundance: .; d_gene: .; v_gene: TRBV6-1; j_gene: TRBJ2-2; CDR3aa: CASSERQGNTGELFF; CDR3nt: TGTGCCAGCAGTGAAAGGCAGGGGAACACCGGGGAGCTGTTTTTT
abundance: .; d_gene: TRBD1; v_gene: TRBV6-5; j_gene: TRBJ2-7; CDR3aa: CASTDRATYEQYF; CDR3nt: TGTGCCAGCACCGACAGGGCAACCTACGAGCAGTACTTC
abundance: .; d_gene: .; v_gene: TRBV27; j_gene: TRBJ1-1; CDR3aa: CASSLRGGGNTEAFF; CDR3nt: TGTGCCAGCAGTTTACGAGGAGGGGGGAACACTGAAGCTTTCTTT
abundance: .; d_gene: .; v_gene: TRBV5-4; j_gene: TRBJ1-5; CDR3aa: CASSLRGSNQPQHF; CDR3nt: TGTGCCAGCAGCTTGCGGGGTAGCAATCAGCCCCAGCATTTT
abundance: .; d_gene: .; v_gene: TRBV30; j_gene: TRBJ2-7; CDR3aa: CAWSFHWAFPGEQYF; CDR3nt: TGTGCCTGGAGTTTCCACTGGGCTTTCCCGGGGGAGCAGTACTTC
abundance: .; d_gene: TRBD2; v_gene: TRBV28; j_gene: TRBJ2-1; CDR3aa: CASSARITGTSGRALVEQFF; CDR3nt: TGTGCCAGCAGTGCCCGGATTACCGGGACTAGCGGGAGGGCCCTCGTTGAGCAGTTCTTC
abundance: .; d_gene: .; v_gene: TRBV27; j_gene: TRBJ1-4; CDR3aa: CASGRVGARSLGEKLFF; CDR3nt: TGTGCCAGCGGGCGGGTAGGGGCCAGGAGTTTAGGTGAAAAACTGTTTTTT
abundance: once; d_gene: TRBD2; v_gene: TRBV19; j_gene: TRBJ2-5; CDR3aa: CASSIGSGLAEETQYF; CDR3nt: TGTGCCAGTAGTATCGGTTCCGGACTAGCAGAAGAGACCCAGTACTTC
abundance: .; d_gene: .; v_gene: TRBV14; j_gene: TRBJ2-1; CDR3aa: CASSQDFEQFF; CDR3nt: TGTGCCAGCAGCCAAGATTTCGAGCAGTTCTTC
abundance: .; d_gene: TRBD1; v_gene: TRBV27; j_gene: TRBJ2-7; CDR3aa: CASGKGDRPYQYF; CDR3nt: TGTGCCAGCGGTAAAGGGGACAGGCCGTACCAGTACTTC
abundance: .; d_gene: TRBD2; v_gene: TRBV5-1; j_gene: TRBJ2-1; CDR3aa: CASRRGDNEQFF; CDR3nt: TGCGCCAGCCGCCGGGGGGACAATGAGCAGTTCTTC
abundance: .; d_gene: TRBD2; v_gene: TRBV5-1; j_gene: TRBJ2-7; CDR3aa: CASSPAPTSGPAYEQYF; CDR3nt: TGCGCCAGCAGCCCGGCCCCGACTAGCGGGCCGGCCTACGAGCAGTACTTC
abundance: .; d_gene: .; v_gene: TRBV27; j_gene: TRBJ2-3; CDR3aa: CASSLGSWDPDTQYF; CDR3nt: TGTGCCAGCAGCCTGGGTAGTTGGGATCCCGATACGCAGTATTTT
abundance: .; d_gene: .; v_gene: TRBV30; j_gene: TRBJ1-2; CDR3aa: CAWSTRVGYTF; CDR3nt: TGTGCCTGGAGTACCAGGGTTGGCTACACCTTC
abundance: .; d_gene: TRBD2; v_gene: TRBV4-2; j_gene: TRBJ2-1; CDR3aa: CANWTSGPSYNEQFF; CDR3nt: TGTGCCAACTGGACTAGCGGACCCTCCTACAATGAGCAGTTCTTC
abundance: .; d_gene: .; v_gene: TRBV21-1; j_gene: TRBJ2-3; CDR3aa: CASSKVGQRSYTDTQYF; CDR3nt: TGTGCCAGCAGCAAAGTCGGTCAACGCTCCTACACAGATACGCAGTATTTT
abundance: .; d_gene: TRBD1; v_gene: TRBV6-5; j_gene: TRBJ2-1; CDR3aa: CASSYVGQGGYEQFF; CDR3nt: TGTGCCAGCAGTTATGTGGGACAGGGGGGGTATGAGCAGTTCTTC
abundance: .; d_gene: .; v_gene: TRBV7-9; j_gene: TRBJ2-7; CDR3aa: CASSLSEEYEQYF; CDR3nt: TGTGCCAGCAGCTTAAGTGAAGAATACGAGCAGTACTTC
abundance: .; d_gene: .; v_gene: TRBV6-5; j_gene: TRBJ2-3; CDR3aa: CASRGSLGLTDTQYF; CDR3nt: TGTGCCAGCAGAGGCTCGTTGGGTCTCACAGATACGCAGTATTTT
abundance: .; d_gene: TRBD2; v_gene: TRBV18; j_gene: TRBJ2-1; CDR3aa: CASSPLAGGANEQFF; CDR3nt: TGTGCCAGCTCACCCCTAGCGGGAGGAGCTAATGAGCAGTTCTTC
abundance: .; d_gene: TRBD1; v_gene: TRBV28; j_gene: TRBJ1-1; CDR3aa: CASSLLWDRNTEAFF; CDR3nt: TGTGCCAGCAGTCTGCTTTGGGACAGGAACACTGAAGCTTTCTTT
abundance: .; d_gene: TRBD2; v_gene: TRBV5-4; j_gene: TRBJ2-5; CDR3aa: CASSEGTSGRETQYF; CDR3nt: TGTGCCAGCAGCGAAGGGACTAGCGGGCGGGAGACCCAGTACTTC
abundance: .; d_gene: .; v_gene: TRBV12-2; j_gene: TRBJ1-2; CDR3aa: CASRWPYMGNGYTF; CDR3nt: TGTGCAAGTCGCTGGCCCTACATGGGGAATGGCTACACCTTC